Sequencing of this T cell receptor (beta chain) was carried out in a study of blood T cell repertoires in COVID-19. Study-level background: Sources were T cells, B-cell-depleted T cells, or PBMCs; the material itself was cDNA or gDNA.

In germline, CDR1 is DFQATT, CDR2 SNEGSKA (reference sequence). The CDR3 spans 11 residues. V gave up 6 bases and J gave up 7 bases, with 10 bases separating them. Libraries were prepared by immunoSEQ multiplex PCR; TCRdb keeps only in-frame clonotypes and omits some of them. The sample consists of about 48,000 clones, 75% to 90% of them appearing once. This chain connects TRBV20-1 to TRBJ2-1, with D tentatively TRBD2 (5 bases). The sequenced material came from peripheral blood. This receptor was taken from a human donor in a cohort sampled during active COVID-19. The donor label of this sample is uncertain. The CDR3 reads CSAEEVNEQFF. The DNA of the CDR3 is TGCAGTGCGGAGGAGGTTAATGAGCAGTTCTTC.